This note documents a single TCR beta chain sequence. Its recognized antigen is unknown. One base away there is no much larger clone; base qualities are not given. Other DNA sequences in the sample encode the same CDR3. The data are from a study of cytomegalovirus exposure and HLA in healthy donors listed by TCRdb under 2017. In terms of the full investigation: An earlier analysis of approximately 640 of the donors reported approximately 300 Gb of sequence data and some 120 million unique TCR beta sequences from about 179 million T cells. The study used immunosequencing to profile the T cell repertoires of under 700 subjects and linked those repertoires to cytomegalovirus serostatus. An early release that covered about 640 HLA-typed donors contained approximately 290 gigabases of sequencing data and tens of millions of unique TCR sequences. In an earlier analysis of roughly 580 of the donors, high-throughput TCR beta sequencing was used to judge whether each TCR beta V gene segment behaved as functional or pseudogenic. The genetic ancestry cluster associated with self-reported Caucasian donors included 81% of the 398 genotyped donors. The number of typed donors differed by locus: about 620-640 for A, B, C, DRB1 and DQB1; approximately 540 for DQA1; roughly 600 for DPA1; and some 450 for DPB1. Both class I and class II loci were covered by HLA typing, at four-digit resolution. Every repertoire in the discovery cohort had been generated on one and the same sequencing platform. About five DR-DQ haplotypes were treated as single units for association and clustering because of strong linkage in the cohort. Rather than using new phenotypic data, the later analysis identified candidate immune exposures from TCR beta sequences and from how often those sequences occurred across donors. A later genetic analysis used genome-wide SNP genotypes for about three fifths of the 666 donors, treating that subset as a discovery cohort. Among around 400 genotyped donors of the cohort, an average of roughly 230,000 unique TCR beta nucleotide sequences was sequenced per donor, of which roughly 18% were non-productive. A separate validation cohort of roughly 120 different subjects was used in addition to the roughly 640-subject first cohort. To predict cytomegalovirus infection status, the study brought together high-throughput TCR immunosequencing, statistical association of individual TCRs with disease status, and machine learning. To study patterns of TCR occurrence, a later analysis re-analyzed previously published TCR beta repertoires from under 750 donors and added high-resolution HLA genotyping. Donor age, sex, ethnicity and CMV serostatus were collected together with the repertoire data. The study aimed to test whether cataloging public T cell receptors could reveal signatures of past pathogen exposure. General conclusions and limits of the study: A later genetic analysis associated a missense DCLRE1C variant with V-gene and J-gene trimming of TCR beta chains, and an independent cohort replicated the association. An earlier analysis of some 560 of the donors showed that most TCR beta V segments appeared in productive rearrangements either about 87% or about 30% of the time, which broadly matched IMGT annotations. Because counts were too low, about 15 rarely observed V segments, including chromosome 9 orphons, were left out of the earlier analysis of about 620 of the donors. The only immune exposure information available for the cohort was CMV serostatus. When HLA alleles, especially DR and DQ, strongly co-occurred, attributing TCR associations to individual alleles was difficult. A further reported finding was that TCR beta sequences accurately predicted the HLA-A and HLA-B alleles for most subjects in the first cohort. In vitro tests confirmed that a few of the cytomegalovirus-associated TCR beta chains recognize cytomegalovirus antigens. Only TCR beta chains were sequenced in this cohort, and the absence of alpha or paired-chain data limited detectable features. Correlated functional status among segregating V segments might reflect linkage disequilibrium, but an unknown experimental factor could not be ruled out. In a later analysis, several top co-occurrence clusters were reported to appear linked to parvovirus B19, influenza, CMV and Epstein-Barr virus. A group of highly shared sequence variants was considered likely to be a technical artifact of the sequencing pipeline. In a later analysis, HLA-associated TCR beta chains were found to be more clonally expanded and to have lower generation probabilities than equally common non-associated chains. The study listed 164 TCR beta chains as associated with cytomegalovirus. A later analysis found that most CMV-associated TCR beta chains appeared HLA-restricted, with HLA associations seemingly driven largely by CMV exposure. The classifier was reported to diagnose cytomegalovirus status with high specificity and sensitivity in both the original and validation cohorts. Compared with the approximately 700-donor mean, donors in an Asian-associated ancestry cluster had fewer N-insertions in productive TCRs, according to a later genetic analysis. In a later analysis, 16,951 TCR beta sequences were associated with specific HLA alleles at a false discovery rate of 0.05. Because HLA typing was unavailable for some donors at each locus, only the typed subset was used in association tests. The authors suggested that the approach could potentially be extended to other disease states and immunological phenotypes. While some public TCRs were present in many individuals, most TCR sequences turned up only very rarely across donors. Sequencing depth was assumed to be roughly uniform across donors in the presence/absence analyses, though that assumption may not hold. A later analysis found that TCR association rates varied across HLA loci, with DRB1 alleles showing the most associated TCRs and HLA-C alleles the fewest.

Library construction relied on the immunoSEQ multiplex PCR assay. A mixture of 60 forward primers for TCR Vbeta segments and 13 reverse primers for TCR Jbeta segments was used in the multiplex PCR. A multiplex PCR assay on genomic DNA amplified the CDR3 region of rearranged TCR beta genes. On the Illumina HiSeq System, the amplified TCR beta libraries were sequenced as 87-base-pair reads. The study's own analysis went as follows. Across the 600 to 700 repertoires, a later analysis counted some 80 million unique TCR beta chains, approximately 12 million of which were shared by at least two donors. To remove PCR and sequencing errors, raw reads were error-corrected and collapsed into unique sequences using a nearest-neighbor algorithm that merged closely related sequences. Alignment of CDR3 sequences to IMGT reference sequences was used to assign V, D and J gene segments. For a sequence to be retained, a match of at least six nucleotides was required to both a V gene segment and a J gene segment. A rearrangement counted as productive if the CDR3 had no stop codons and remained in frame with V and J, and every other rearrangement counted as non-productive. CDR3 was defined according to IMGT convention as the region running from the second conserved V-encoded cysteine to the conserved J-encoded phenylalanine. The earlier analysis of 500 to 650 of the donors excluded any sequence lacking an unambiguous match to a single V gene segment. In an earlier analysis of some 590 of the donors, a V segment was called functional when productive rearrangements were above 56.7%, and segregating when the standard deviation between donors exceeded 5%. To diagnose cytomegalovirus status from the catalog of TCR beta chain sequences, a statistical classification framework was built. A later analysis assigned V and J genes by comparing TCR nucleotide sequences with IMGT/GENE-DB human TR gene sequences. The TCRdist pipeline was used in a later analysis to assign CDR3 sequences and most-parsimonious VDJ recombination scenarios. A later analysis defined each TCR beta chain by its CDR3 amino acid sequence plus V-gene family, and excluded reads lacking a unique V-gene family. A later analysis removed roughly 590 highly shared, low-generation-probability nucleotide sequences to deal with suspected cross-contamination and a sequencing artifact. A later analysis calculated a clonal expansion index for each public chain from normalized within-repertoire ranks of inferred template counts. Generation probabilities in a later analysis came from a VDJ recombination model fitted to out-of-frame rearrangements, and those results were checked against IGoR. In a later analysis, TCR-TCR, TCR-HLA and TCR-CMV co-occurrence was scored with hypergeometric tests, and a repertoire-size bias correction was applied to TCR pairs. False discovery rates were estimated in a later analysis by permuting HLA or CMV assignments 20 times. In a later analysis, co-occurring TCRs were grouped using DBSCAN, with TCRdist sequence similarity added in when clustering inside HLA-allele-positive subsets. Co-occurrence clustering excluded repertoires with fewer than 30,000 or more than 120,000 public chains, plus five with anomalous nucleotide sharing. Not all clones reach the TCRdb copy of this immuneACCESS table, which keeps in-frame sequences only. Checked studies attribute under half of the gap to unresolved V genes and leave the rest unexplained. The V and J calls and clone size were taken over from that table, and D and trimming were inferred from the DNA. For this sample there are 150,000 to 200,000 clones; roughly four fifths appear just once. The top ten constitute around a tenth of the sample.

The cohort was made up of roughly 670 healthy bone marrow donors. All cohort members were sampled while nominally healthy, although unrecorded immune exposures were likely present. The donor was CMV seropositive and belonged to the group of some 290 seropositive cohort members. A peripheral blood sample was provided by each donor, and peripheral blood mononuclear cells were used for TCR beta sequencing. The Qiagen DNeasy Blood Extraction Kit was used to extract genomic DNA from the blood cell samples. This receptor was obtained from a middle-aged man in good health and CMV-seropositive. The sample comprised PBMCs.

The CDR3 protein sequence reads: CASSLGQGAYGYTF. In nucleotides, the sequence is TGCGCCAGCAGCTTAGGGCAGGGGGCCTATGGCTACACCTTC. Recombination connected TRBV5-1 to TRBJ1-2; 8 middle bases align to TRBD1. V is trimmed back by 2 bases and J by 4 bases, and the junction contains 4 bases that no gene match accounts for. The germline V gene sets CDR1 to SGHRS and CDR2 to YFSETQ. The CDR3 holds 14 amino acids from the cysteine to the phenylalanine. The retained sequence is limited to the CDR3, 42 bases, with the frame set at the first base.